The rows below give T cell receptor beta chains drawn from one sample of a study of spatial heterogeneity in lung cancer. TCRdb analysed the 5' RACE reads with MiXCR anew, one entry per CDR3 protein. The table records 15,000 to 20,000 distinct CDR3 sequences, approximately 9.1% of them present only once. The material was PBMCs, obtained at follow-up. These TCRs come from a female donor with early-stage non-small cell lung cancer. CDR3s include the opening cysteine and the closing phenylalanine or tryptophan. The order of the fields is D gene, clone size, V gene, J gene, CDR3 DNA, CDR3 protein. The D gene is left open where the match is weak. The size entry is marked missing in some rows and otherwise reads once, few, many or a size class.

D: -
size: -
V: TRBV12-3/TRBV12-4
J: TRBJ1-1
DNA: TGTGCCAGCAGTTTGGGTACGGAAGCTTTCTTT
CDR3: CASSLGTEAFF

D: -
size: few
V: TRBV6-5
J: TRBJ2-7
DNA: TGTGCCAGCATCAAGGGTGACCCTCCCTACGAGCAGTACTTC
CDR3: CASIKGDPPYEQYF

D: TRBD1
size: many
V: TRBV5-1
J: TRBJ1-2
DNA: TGCGCCAGCAGCCCGGACAGGGTGACTAACTATGGCTACACCTTC
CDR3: CASSPDRVTNYGYTF

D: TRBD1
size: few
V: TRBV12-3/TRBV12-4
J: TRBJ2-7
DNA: TGTGCCAGCAGGGACAGGGGGTACGAGCAGTACTTC
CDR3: CASRDRGYEQYF

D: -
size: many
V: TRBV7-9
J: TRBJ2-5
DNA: TGTGCCAGCAGCTCGATCCGAGGTGGGGAGACCCAGTACTTC
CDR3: CASSSIRGGETQYF

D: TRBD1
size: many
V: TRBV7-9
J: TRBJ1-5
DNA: TGTGCCAGCAGCTTCTCAGGGGGGAGCAATCAGCCCCAGCATTTT
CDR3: CASSFSGGSNQPQHF

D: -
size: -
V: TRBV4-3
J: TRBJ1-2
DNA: TGCGCCAGCAGCACCGACAAATCCAGGTTGGCCTATGGCTACACCTTC
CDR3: CASSTDKSRLAYGYTF

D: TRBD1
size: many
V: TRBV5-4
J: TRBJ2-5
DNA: TGTGCCAGCAGTACGGGACAGTCCCAAGAGACCCAGTACTTC
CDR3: CASSTGQSQETQYF

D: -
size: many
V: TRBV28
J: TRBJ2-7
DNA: TGTGCCAGCAGTTTAGATCCTAGAAGCTCCTACGAGCAGTACTTC
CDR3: CASSLDPRSSYEQYF

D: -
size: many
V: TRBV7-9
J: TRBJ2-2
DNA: TGTGCCAGCAGCTTAGACCTTAACACCGGGGAGCTGTTTTTT
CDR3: CASSLDLNTGELFF

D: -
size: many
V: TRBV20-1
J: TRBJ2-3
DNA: TGCAGTGCTAGTGTCCGGGACGTAGGGACAGATACGCAGTATTTT
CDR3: CSASVRDVGTDTQYF

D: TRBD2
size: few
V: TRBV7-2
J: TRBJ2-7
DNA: TGTGCCAGCAGCCTCCTAGCGGGGTCCTCCTACGAGCAGTACTTC
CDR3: CASSLLAGSSYEQYF

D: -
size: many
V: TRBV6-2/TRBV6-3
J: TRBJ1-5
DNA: TGTGCCACCAGAGGGACATATCCCGATCAGCCCCAGCATTTT
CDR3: CATRGTYPDQPQHF

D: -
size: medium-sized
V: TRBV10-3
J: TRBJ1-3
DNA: TGTGCCATCAGTGATAAGGGTGGAGATAGAAACACCATATATTTT
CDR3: CAISDKGGDRNTIYF

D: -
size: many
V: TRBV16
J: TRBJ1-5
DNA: TGTGCCAGCAGCCGGGGAGGGACTAGCAATCAGCCCCAGCATTTT
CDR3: CASSRGGTSNQPQHF

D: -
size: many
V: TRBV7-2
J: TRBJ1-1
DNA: TGTGCCAGCAGCCGCGGGTTGCTGGGAGGCACTGAAGCTTTCTTT
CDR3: CASSRGLLGGTEAFF

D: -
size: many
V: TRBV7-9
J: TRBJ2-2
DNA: TGTGCCAGCAGCTCGCAGGGCGACACCGGGGAGCTGTTTTTT
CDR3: CASSSQGDTGELFF

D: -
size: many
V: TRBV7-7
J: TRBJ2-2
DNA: TGTGCTAGCAGCTTTGAGAACACCGGGGAGCTGTTTTTT
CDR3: CASSFENTGELFF

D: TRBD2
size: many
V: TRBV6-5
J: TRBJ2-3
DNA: TGTGCCAGCAGAAAGGGACTAGGACTCGGAGAGGGAACGCAGTATTTT
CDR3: CASRKGLGLGEGTQYF

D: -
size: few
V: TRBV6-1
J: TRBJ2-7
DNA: TGTGCCAGCAGGGACCGGGACAACTACGAGCAGTACTTC
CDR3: CASRDRDNYEQYF

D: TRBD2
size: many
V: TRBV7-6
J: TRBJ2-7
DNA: TGTGCCAGCAGCTCCCGCCCTACTAGCGGGGCTTCCTACGAGCAGTACTTC
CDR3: CASSSRPTSGASYEQYF

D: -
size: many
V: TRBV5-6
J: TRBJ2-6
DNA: TGTGCCACCGCGCGGGGTAGTGCCACTGGGGCCAACGTCCTGACTTTC
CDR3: CATARGSATGANVLTF

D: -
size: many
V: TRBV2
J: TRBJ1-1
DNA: TGTGCCAGCAGTGACTTGGGGGTTTCTGAAGCTTTCTTT
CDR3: CASSDLGVSEAFF

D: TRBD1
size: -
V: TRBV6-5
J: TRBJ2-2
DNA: TGTGCCAGCAGTTACACCTACCCGGACAGGGCTAACACCGGGGAGCTGTTTTTT
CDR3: CASSYTYPDRANTGELFF

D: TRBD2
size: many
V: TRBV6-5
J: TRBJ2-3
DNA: TGTGCCAGCAGTTACTGGAGCGGGAGGGGCACAGATACGCAGTATTTT
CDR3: CASSYWSGRGTDTQYF

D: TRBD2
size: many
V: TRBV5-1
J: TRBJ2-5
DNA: TGCGCCAGCAGCTTGGTAGCGGGGCACCAAGAGACCCAGTACTTC
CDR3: CASSLVAGHQETQYF

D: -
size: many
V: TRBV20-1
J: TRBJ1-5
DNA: TGCAGTGCTAGAGATCCCGGGATTGGCTCCGATCAGCCCCAGCATTTT
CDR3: CSARDPGIGSDQPQHF

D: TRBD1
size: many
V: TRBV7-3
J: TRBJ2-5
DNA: TGTGCCAGCAGCTTAGGGGTGGGACAGCAAGAGACCCAGTACTTC
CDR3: CASSLGVGQQETQYF

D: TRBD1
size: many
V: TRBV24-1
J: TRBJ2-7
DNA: TGTGCCACGGTGGCAGGGGGCTTAATAACTGACTACTACGAGCAGTACTTC
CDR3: CATVAGGLITDYYEQYF

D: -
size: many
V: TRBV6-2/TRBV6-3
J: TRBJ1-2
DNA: TGTGCCAGCAGCTTACAGGGACCTAACTATGGCTACACCTTC
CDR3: CASSLQGPNYGYTF

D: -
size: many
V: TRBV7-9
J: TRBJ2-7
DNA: TGTGCCAGCAGCCCCGCACGGAGGGGGCCCCCCTACGAGCAGTACTTC
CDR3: CASSPARRGPPYEQYF

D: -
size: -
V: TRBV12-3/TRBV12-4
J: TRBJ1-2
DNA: TGTGCCAGCAGTTTCGGTTTTCAGGGGTCCTCAAATGGCTACACCTTC
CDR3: CASSFGFQGSSNGYTF

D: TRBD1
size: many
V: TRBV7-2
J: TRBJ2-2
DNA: TGTGCCAGCAGCCCGACAGGGGGCATAGACGGGGAGCTGTTTTTT
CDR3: CASSPTGGIDGELFF

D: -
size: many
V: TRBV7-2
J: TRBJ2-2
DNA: TGTGCCAGCAGCTTAGTGATGGGATCGGCCGGGGAGCTGTTTTTT
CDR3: CASSLVMGSAGELFF

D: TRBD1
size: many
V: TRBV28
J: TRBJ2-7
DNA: TGTGCCAGCAGTAGGCCGGGACAGGGATCCTACGAGCAGTACTTC
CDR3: CASSRPGQGSYEQYF

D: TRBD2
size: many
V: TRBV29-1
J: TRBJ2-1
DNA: TGCAGCGTTGAGGGACTAGCGGGAGGGAGGGGAACCTACAATGAGCAGTTCTTC
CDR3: CSVEGLAGGRGTYNEQFF

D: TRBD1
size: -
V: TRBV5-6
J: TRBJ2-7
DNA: TGTGCCAGCAGCCTAGGACAGGTTGAGTGGCAGTACTTC
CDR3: CASSLGQVEWQYF

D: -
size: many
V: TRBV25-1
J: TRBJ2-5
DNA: TGTGCCAGCAGGGGGCTAGGAGAGACCCAGTACTTC
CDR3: CASRGLGETQYF

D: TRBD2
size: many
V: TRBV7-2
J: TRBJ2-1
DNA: TGTGCCAGCAGCCAGGGGCGGGGGGAATTGGATGAGCAGTTCTTC
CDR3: CASSQGRGELDEQFF

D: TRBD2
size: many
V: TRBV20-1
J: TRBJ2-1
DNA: TGCAGTGCTAGAGATTACGCGGGAGGGATTTGGGGGCAGTTCTTC
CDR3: CSARDYAGGIWGQFF

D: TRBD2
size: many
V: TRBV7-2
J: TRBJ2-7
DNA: TGTGCCAGCAGCTTATCCGGGGGGGCCGGAGGCGAGCAGTACTTC
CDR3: CASSLSGGAGGEQYF

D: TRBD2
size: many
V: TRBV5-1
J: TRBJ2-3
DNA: TGCGCCAGCAGTTCCGGCGGTAGCGGGGGGTTCAGCACAGATACGCAGTATTTT
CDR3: CASSSGGSGGFSTDTQYF

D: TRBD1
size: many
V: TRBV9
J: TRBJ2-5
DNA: TGTGCCAAGAACAGGGGCTGCCAAGAGACCCAGTACTTC
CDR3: CAKNRGCQETQYF

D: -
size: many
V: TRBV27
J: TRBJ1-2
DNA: TGTGCCAGCAGATCCTTTTTAGGCGGCTACACCTTC
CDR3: CASRSFLGGYTF

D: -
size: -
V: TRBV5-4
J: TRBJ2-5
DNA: TGTGCCAGCAGCCCCGGGGGCCAGGGCCAAGAGACCCAGTACTTC
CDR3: CASSPGGQGQETQYF

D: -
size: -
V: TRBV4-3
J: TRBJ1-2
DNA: TGCGCCAGCAGCCAGGACCTCCTAGCTAACTATGGCTACACCTTC
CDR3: CASSQDLLANYGYTF

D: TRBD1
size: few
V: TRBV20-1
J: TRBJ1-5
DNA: TGCAGTGCTAGGGGACAGGGGAGTCAGCCCCAGCATTTT
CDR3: CSARGQGSQPQHF

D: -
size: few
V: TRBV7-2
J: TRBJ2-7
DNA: TGTGCCAGCAGCTTACAGGACGGCAGCCGTTCCGAGCAGTACTTC
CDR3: CASSLQDGSRSEQYF